The present T cell receptor beta chain was sequenced within a study of blood T cell repertoires in COVID-19. On the study more broadly: Samples representing acute and convalescent COVID-19 were sourced from the United States, Italy and Spain.

The CDR3 has 15 residues. The germline V gene encodes CDR1 SGHNT and CDR2 YYREEE (reference sequence). Trimming took 2 bases from V and 4 from J; bases not matched to a gene: 4. In the source study's methods: Amplifying reference gene primers gave estimates of nucleated cell counts. Profiling relied on immunoSEQ multiplex PCR, and the TCRdb table lists in-frame clones only, not all of them. The V and J calls and clone size are taken from that table; D and trimming were inferred from the DNA. Among some 460,000 clones, about 89% were seen once, and the ten largest hold 4% to 4.5%. The sample taken for sequencing was peripheral blood. The origin of this receptor is a woman younger than 45 with acute or convalescent COVID-19. This chain connects TRBV5-4 to TRBJ2-3; 10 bases are a match to TRBD2. CDR3 sequence (DNA): TGTGCCAGCAGCTTTCTAGCGGGGGATTCAGATACGCAGTATTTT. Its protein is CASSFLAGDSDTQYF.